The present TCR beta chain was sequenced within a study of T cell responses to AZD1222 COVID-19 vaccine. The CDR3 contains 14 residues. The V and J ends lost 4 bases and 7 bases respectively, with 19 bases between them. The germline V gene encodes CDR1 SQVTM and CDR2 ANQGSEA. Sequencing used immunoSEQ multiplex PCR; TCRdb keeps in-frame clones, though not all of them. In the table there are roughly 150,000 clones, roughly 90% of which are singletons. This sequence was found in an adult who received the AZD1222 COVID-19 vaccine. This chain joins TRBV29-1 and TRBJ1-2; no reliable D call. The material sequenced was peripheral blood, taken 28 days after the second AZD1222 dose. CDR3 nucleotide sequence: TGCAGCGTTGTACTTTCCAGGCTTGAACGTGGCTACACCTTC. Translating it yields CSVVLSRLERGYTF.